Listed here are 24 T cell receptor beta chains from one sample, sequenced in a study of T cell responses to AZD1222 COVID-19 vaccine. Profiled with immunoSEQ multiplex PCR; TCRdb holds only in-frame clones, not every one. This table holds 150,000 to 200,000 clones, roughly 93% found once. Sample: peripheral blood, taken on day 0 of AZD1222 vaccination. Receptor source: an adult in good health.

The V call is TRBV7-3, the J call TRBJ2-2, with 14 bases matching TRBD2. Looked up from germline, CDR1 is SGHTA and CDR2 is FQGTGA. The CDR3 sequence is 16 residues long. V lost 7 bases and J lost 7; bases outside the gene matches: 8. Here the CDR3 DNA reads TGTGCCAGCACCCCGGGGACTAGCGGGAGTGGCGGGGAGCTGTTTTTT. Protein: CASTPGTSGSGGELFF.

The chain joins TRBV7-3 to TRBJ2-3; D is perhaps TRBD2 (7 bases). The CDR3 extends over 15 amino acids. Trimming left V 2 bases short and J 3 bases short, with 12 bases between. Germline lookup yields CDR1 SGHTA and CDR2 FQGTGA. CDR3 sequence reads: CASSLSGGRTDTQYF. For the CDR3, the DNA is TGTGCCAGCAGCTTATCCGGGGGGCGTACAGATACGCAGTATTTT.

For the CDR3, the DNA is TGTGCCAGCAGTTACGCGGTAGCGGGAGGCTCCTACAATGAGCAGTTCTTC. Amino acids: CASSYAVAGGSYNEQFF. This chain connects TRBV6-2 or TRBV6-3 to TRBJ2-1, with 10 bases identical to TRBD2. The CDR3 contains 17 residues. Germline lookup yields CDR1 MNHEY and CDR2 SVGEGT. V was pared by 2 bases and J by 0 bases, with 4 bases of the junction left unmatched.

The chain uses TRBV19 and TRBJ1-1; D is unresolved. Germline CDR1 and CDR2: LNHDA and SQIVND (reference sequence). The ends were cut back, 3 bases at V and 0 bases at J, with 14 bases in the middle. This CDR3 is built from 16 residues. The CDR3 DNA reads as TGTGCCAGTAGTATTGGAGACTTACTCATGAACACTGAAGCTTTCTTT. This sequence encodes CASSIGDLLMNTEAFF.

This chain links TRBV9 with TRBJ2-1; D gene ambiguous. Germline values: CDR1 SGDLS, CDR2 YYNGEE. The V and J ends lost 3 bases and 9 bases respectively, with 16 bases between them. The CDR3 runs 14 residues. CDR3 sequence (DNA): TGTGCCAGCAGCGCTCCGGGCCGTACGGGTGAGCAGTTCTTC. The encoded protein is CASSAPGRTGEQFF.

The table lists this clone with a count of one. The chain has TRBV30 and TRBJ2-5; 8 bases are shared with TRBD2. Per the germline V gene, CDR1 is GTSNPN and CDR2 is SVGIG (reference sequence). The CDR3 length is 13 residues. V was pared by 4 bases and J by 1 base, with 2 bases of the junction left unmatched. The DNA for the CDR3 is TGTGCCTGGACAGGACTAGCCCAAGAGACCCAGTACTTC. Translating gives CAWTGLAQETQYF.

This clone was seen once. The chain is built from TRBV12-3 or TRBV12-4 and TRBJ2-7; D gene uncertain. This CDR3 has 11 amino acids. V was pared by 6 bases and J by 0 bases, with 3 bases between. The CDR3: CASSNSYEQYF. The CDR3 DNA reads TGTGCCAGCAGCAACTCCTACGAGCAGTACTTC.

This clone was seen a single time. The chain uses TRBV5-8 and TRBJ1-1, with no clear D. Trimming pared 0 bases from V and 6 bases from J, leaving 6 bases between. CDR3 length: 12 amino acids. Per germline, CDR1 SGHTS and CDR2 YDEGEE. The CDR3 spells CASSLGRAEAFF. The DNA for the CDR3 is TGTGCCAGCAGCTTGGGGAGGGCTGAAGCTTTCTTT.

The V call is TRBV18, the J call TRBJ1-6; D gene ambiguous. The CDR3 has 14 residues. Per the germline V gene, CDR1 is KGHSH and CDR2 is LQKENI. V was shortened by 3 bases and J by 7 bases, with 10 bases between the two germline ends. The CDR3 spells CASSPARWNSPLHF. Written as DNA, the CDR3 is TGTGCCAGCTCACCCGCTAGGTGGAATTCACCCCTCCACTTT.

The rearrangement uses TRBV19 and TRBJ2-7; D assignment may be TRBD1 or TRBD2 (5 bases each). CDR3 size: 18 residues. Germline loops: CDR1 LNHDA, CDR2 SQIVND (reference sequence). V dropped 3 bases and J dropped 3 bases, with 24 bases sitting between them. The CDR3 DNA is TGTGCCAGTAGTATTGCACACCAACACGGGACGTCGTACTACGAGCAGTACTTC. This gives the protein CASSIAHQHGTSYYEQYF.

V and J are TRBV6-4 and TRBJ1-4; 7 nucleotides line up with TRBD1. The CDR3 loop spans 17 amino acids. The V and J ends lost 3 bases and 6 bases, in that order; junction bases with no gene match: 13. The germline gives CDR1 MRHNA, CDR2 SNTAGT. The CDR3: CASSERGPRGLDEKLFF. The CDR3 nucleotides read TGTGCCAGCAGTGAGCGGGGGCCCAGGGGGTTGGATGAAAAACTGTTTTTT.

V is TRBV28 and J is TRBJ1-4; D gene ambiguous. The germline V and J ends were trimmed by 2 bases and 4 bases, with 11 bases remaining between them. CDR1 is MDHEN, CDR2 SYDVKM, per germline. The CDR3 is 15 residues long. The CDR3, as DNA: TGTGCCAGCAGTTTAACCGACGGGGTTAATGAAAAACTGTTTTTT. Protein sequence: CASSLTDGVNEKLFF.

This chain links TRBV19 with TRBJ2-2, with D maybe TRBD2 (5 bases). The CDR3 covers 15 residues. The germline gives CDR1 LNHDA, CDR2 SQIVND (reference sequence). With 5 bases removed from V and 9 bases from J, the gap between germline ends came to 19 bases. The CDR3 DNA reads TGTGCCAGTAGTGCCCTGGGGATTCGGACTCGGGAGCTGTTTTTT. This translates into CASSALGIRTRELFF.

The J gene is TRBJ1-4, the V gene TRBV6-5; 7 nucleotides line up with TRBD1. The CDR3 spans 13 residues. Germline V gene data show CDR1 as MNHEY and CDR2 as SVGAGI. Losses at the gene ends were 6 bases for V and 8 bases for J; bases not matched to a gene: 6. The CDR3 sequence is CASSGRGWEKLFF. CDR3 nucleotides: TGTGCCAGCAGCGGCAGGGGGTGGGAAAAACTGTTTTTT.

The CDR3 spells CASSLWQGLSGYTF. The CDR3 nucleotides are TGCGCCAGCAGCCTCTGGCAGGGTTTGTCTGGCTACACCTTC. The rearrangement uses TRBV5-1 and TRBJ1-2; possibly TRBD1 for D (5 bases). The CDR3 runs 14 residues. The V end lost 4 bases, the J end lost 7 bases, and 17 bases lay between the germline ends. Looked up from germline, CDR1 is SGHRS and CDR2 is YFSETQ.

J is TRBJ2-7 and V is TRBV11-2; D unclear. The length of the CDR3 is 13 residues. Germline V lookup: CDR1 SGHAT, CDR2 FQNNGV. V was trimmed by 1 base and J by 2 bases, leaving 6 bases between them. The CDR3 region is CASSLVGTYEQYF. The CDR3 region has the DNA TGTGCCAGCAGCTTAGTTGGGACCTACGAGCAGTACTTC.

In DNA, the CDR3 is TGTGCCAGCAGTTTGGAGGTATTGCACGCTGAAGCTTTCTTT. It specifies CASSLEVLHAEAFF. V is TRBV28 and J is TRBJ1-1, with D uncertain. Germline values: CDR1 MDHEN, CDR2 SYDVKM. Trimming left V 3 bases short and J 6 bases short, with 14 bases between. The CDR3 runs 14 residues.

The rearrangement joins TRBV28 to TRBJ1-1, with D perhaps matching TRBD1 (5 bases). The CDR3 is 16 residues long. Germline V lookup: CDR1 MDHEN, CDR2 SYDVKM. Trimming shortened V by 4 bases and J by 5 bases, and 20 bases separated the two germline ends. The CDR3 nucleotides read TGTGCCAGCAGTTCTGGGGGTACGCAATCTCGGACTGAAGCTTTCTTT. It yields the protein CASSSGGTQSRTEAFF. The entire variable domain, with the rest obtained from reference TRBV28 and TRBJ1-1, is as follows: DVKVTQSSRYLVKRTGEKVFLECVQDMDHENMFWYRQDPGLGLRLIYFSYDVKMKEKGDIPEGYSVSREKKERFSLILESASTNQTSMYLCASSSGGTQSRTEAFFGQGTRLTVV.

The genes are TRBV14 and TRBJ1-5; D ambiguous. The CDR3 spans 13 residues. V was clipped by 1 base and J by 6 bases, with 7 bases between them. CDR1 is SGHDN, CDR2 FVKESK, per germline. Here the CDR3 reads CASSQGLGQPQHF. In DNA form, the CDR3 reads TGTGCCAGCAGCCAAGGCCTGGGTCAGCCCCAGCATTTT.

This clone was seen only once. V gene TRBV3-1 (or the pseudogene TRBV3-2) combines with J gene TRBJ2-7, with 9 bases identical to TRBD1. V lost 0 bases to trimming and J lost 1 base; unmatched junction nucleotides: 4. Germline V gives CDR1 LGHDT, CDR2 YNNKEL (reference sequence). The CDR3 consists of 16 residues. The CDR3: CASSQDPTGGSYEQYF. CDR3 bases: TGTGCCAGCAGCCAAGATCCGACAGGGGGTTCCTACGAGCAGTACTTC.

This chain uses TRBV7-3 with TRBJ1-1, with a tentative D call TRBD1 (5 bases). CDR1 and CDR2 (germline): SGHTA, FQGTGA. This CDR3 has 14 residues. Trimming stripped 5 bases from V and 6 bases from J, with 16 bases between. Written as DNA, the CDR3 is TGTGCCAGCAGCCCCGACAGATTCGGCGCTGAAGCTTTCTTT. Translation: CASSPDRFGAEAFF.

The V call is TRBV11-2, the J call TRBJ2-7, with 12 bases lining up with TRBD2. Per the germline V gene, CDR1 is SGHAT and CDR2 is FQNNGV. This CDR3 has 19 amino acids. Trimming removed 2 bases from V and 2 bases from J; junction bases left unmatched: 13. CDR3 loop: CASSLFILGTSGPPYEQYF. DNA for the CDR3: TGTGCCAGCAGCTTATTTATTCTCGGGACTAGCGGGCCCCCCTACGAGCAGTACTTC.

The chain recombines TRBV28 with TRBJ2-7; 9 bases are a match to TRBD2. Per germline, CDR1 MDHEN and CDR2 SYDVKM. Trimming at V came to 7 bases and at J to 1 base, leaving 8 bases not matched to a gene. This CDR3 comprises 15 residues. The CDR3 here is CASIAAGGPSYEQYF. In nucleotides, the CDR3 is TGTGCCAGCATCGCGGCGGGAGGGCCGTCCTACGAGCAGTACTTC.

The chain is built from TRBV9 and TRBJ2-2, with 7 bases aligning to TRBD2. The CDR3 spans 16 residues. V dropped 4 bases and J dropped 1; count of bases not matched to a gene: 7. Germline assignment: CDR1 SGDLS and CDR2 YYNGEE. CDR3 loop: CASSLRASGNTGELFF. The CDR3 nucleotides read TGTGCCAGCAGCCTCCGAGCTAGCGGGAACACCGGGGAGCTGTTTTTT. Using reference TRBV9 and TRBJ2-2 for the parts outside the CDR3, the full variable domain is DSGVTQTPKHLITATGQRVTLRCSPRSGDLSVYWYQQSLDQGLQFLIQYYNGEERAKGNILERFSAQQFPDLHSELNLSSLELGDSALYFCASSLRASGNTGELFFGEGSRLTVL.